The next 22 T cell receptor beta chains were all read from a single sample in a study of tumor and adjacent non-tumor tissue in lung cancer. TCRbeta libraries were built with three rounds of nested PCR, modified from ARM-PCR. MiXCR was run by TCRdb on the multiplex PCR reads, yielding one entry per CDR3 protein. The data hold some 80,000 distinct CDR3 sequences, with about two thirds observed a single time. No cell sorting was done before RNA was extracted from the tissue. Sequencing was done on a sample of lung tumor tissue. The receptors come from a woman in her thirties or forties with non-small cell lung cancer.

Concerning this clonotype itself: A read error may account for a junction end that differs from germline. This chain's CDR3 is CANSQERTGFGTDTQYF. The DNA for the CDR3 is TGTGCCAACAGCCAAGAAAGGACAGGGTTTGGCACAGATACGCAGTATTTT. The rearrangement joins TRBV4-1 to TRBJ2-3; 8 positions match TRBD1. CDR3 size: 17 residues. Germline V gene data show CDR1 as MGHRA and CDR2 as YSYEKL.

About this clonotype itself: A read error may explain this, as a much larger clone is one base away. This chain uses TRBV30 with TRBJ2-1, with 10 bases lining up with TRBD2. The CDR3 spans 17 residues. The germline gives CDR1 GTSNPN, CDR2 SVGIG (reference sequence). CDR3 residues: CGWSLFMRTSGYNEQFF. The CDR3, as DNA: TGTGGCTGGAGTTTGTTTATGCGGACTAGCGGATACAATGAGCAGTTCTTC.

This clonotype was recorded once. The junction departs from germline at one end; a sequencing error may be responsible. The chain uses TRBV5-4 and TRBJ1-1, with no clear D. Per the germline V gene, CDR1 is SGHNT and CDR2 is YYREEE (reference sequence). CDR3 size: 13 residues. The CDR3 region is CAISLEENTEAFF. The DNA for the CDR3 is TGTGCCATCAGCTTGGAGGAGAATACTGAAGCTTTCTTT.

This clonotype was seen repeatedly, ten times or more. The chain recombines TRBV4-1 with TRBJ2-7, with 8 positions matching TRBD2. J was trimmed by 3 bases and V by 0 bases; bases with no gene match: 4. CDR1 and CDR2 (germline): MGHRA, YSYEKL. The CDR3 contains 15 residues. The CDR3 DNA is TGCGCCAGCAGCCAAGATCGACTAGCGCTCTACGAGCAGTACTTC. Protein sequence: CASSQDRLALYEQYF.

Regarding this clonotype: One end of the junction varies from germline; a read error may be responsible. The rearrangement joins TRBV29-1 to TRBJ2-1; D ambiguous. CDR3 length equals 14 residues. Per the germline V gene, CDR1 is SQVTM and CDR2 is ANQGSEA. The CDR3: CSVAVGYSYNEQFF. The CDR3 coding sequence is TGCAGTGTTGCAGTGGGATACTCCTACAATGAGCAGTTCTTC.

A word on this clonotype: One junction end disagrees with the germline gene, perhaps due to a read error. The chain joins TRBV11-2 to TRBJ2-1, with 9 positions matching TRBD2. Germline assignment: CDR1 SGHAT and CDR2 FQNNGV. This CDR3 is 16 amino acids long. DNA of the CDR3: TGTACCAGCAGCTTAGTTCTAGCGGGGCACCTAAATGAGCAGTTCTTC. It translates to CTSSLVLAGHLNEQFF.

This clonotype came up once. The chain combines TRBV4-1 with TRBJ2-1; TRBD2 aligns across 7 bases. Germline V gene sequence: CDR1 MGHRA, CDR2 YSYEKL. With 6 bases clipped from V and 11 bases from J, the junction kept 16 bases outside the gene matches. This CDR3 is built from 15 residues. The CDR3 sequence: CASRMERGTYKKQFF. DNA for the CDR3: TGCGCCAGCAGAATGGAGCGGGGAACCTACAAGAAGCAGTTCTTC.

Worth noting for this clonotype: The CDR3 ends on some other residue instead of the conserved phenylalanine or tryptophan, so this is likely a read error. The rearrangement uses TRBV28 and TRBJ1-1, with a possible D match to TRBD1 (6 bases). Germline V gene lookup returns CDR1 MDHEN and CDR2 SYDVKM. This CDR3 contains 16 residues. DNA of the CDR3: TGCGCCAGCAGTTCCCGAGGGGGGCGTAAGAACACTGAAGCTTTCTTA. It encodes CASSSRGGRKNTEAFL.

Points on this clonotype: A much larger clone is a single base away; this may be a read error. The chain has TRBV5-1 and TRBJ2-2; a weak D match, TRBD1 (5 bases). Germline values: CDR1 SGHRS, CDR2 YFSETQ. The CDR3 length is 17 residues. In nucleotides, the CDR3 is TGCACCAGCAGCTTGCAGGGATCAGTCGTTGCCACCGGGGAGCTGTTTTTT. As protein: CTSSLQGSVVATGELFF. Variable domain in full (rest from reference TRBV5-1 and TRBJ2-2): KAGVTQTPRYLIKTRGQQVTLSCSPISGHRSVSWYQQTPGQGLQFLFEYFSETQRNKGNFPGRFSGRQFSNSRSEMNVSTLELGDSALYLCTSSLQGSVVATGELFFGEGSRLTVL.

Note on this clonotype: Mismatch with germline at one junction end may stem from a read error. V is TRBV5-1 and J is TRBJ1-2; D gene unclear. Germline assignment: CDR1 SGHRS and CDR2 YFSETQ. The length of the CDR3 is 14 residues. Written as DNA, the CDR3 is TGCGCCAGCTGCTTGGACGCCGGCCCCTTTGGCTACACCTTC. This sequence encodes CASCLDAGPFGYTF.

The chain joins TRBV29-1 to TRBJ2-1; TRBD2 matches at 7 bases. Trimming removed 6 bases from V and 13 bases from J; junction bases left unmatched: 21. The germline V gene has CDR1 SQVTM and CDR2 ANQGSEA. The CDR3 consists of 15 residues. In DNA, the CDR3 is TGCAGCGTACCGGGAGCGGGAACCTCCTACATTGAACAGTTCTTC. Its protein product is CSVPGAGTSYIEQFF.

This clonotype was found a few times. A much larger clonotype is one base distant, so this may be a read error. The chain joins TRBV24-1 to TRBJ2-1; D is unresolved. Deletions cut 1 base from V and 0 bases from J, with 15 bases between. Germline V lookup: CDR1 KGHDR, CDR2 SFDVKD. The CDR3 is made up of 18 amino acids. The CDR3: CATSDFLDGPSSYNEQFF. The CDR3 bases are TGTGCCACCAGTGATTTCCTGGACGGACCCAGCTCCTACAATGAGCAGTTCTTC.

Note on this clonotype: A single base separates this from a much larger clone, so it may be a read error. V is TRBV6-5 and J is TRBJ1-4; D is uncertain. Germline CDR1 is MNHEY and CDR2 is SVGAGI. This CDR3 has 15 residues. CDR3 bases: TGTGCCAACAGCTCTGATTACCCAACTGATGAAAAACTGTTTTTT. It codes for CANSSDYPTDEKLFF.

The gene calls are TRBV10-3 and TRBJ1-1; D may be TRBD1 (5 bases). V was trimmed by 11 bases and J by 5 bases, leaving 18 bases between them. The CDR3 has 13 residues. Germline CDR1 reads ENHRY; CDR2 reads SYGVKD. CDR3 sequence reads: CAPPWSEGTEAFF. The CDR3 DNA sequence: TGTGCCCCCCCTTGGTCCGAGGGGACTGAAGCTTTCTTT.

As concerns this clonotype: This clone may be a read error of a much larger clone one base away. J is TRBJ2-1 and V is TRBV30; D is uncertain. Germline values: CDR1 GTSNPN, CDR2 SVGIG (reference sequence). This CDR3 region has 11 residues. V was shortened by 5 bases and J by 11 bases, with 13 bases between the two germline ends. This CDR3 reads CAWGNSGQQFF. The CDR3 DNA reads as TGTGCCTGGGGAAACTCGGGTCAGCAGTTCTTC.

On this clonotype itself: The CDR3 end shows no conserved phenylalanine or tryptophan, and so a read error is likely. CDR3 in amino acids: CAGRRRTQETQYI. In nucleotides, the CDR3 is TGTGCCGGCCGTCGGAGGACCCAAGAGACCCAGTACATC. The chain couples TRBV11-3 to TRBJ2-5, with D perhaps matching TRBD2 (5 bases). Trimming removed 11 bases from V and 1 base from J, with 14 bases in between. The CDR3 is 13 residues long. CDR1 SGHNT and CDR2 YENEEA come from the germline V gene.

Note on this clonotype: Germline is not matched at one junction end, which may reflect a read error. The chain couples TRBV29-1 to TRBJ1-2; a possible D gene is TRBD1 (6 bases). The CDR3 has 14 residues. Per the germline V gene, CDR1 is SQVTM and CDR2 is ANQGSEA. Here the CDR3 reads CSVEGGGQFTGYSF. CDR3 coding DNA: TGCAGCGTAGAGGGAGGAGGACAGTTTACTGGCTACAGCTTC.

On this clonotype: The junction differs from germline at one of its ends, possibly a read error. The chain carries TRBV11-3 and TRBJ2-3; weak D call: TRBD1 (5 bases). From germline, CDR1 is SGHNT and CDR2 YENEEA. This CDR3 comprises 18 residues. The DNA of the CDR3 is TGTGCCAGCAGCTTAAGGTTGGGGTTAGGGGCCGTTCACAGATACGCAGTATTT. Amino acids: CASSLRLGLGAVHRYAVF.

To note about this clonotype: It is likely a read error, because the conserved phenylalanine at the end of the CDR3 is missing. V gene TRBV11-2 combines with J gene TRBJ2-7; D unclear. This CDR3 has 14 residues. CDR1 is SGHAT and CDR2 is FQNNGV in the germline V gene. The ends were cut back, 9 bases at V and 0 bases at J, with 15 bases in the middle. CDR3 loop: CASSLFSNSYEQYI. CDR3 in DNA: TGTGCCAGTAGTTTATTCTCAAACTCCTACGAGCAGTACATC.

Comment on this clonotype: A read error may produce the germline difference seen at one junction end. CDR3 bases: TGTGACAGCAGCTTTATTGGGCTGCAAGAGACTCAGTACTTC. Translating gives CDSSFIGLQETQYF. The chain carries TRBV11-2 and TRBJ2-5; D remains ambiguous. CDR1 is SGHAT and CDR2 is FQNNGV in the germline V gene. The CDR3 consists of 14 residues.

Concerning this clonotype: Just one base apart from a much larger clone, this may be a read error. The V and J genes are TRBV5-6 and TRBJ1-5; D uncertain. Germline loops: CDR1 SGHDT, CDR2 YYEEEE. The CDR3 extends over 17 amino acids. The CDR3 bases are TGTGCCAGCAGCTTGAGGAGTTCGGGTTATAGCAATCAGTCCCAGCATTTT. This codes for CASSLRSSGYSNQSQHF.

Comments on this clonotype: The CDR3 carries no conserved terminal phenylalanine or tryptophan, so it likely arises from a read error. CDR3 nucleotide sequence: TGTGCCAGCAACTTATGGGTGGTAGATTACAATGAACAGTTCTTG. It encodes CASNLWVVDYNEQFL. This sequence joins TRBV11-1 and TRBJ2-1, with D unclear. This CDR3 has 15 residues. Germline V gives CDR1 SGHAT, CDR2 FQDESV (reference sequence).